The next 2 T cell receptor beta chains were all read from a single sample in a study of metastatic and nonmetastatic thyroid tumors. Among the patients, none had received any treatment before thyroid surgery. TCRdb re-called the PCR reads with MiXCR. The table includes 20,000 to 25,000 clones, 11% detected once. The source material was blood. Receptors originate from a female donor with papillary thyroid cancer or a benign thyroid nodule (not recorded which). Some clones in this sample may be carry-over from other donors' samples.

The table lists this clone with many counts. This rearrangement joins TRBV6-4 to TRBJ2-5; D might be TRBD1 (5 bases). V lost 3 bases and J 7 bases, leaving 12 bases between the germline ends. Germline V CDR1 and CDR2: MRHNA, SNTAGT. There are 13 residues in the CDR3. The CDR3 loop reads CASSESPQGTQYF. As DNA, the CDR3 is TGTGCCAGCAGTGAATCCCCCCAGGGGACCCAGTACTTC.

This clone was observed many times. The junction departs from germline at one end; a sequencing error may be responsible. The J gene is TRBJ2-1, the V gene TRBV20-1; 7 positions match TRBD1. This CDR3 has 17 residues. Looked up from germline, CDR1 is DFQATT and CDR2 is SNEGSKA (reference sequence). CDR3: CSAEGLGQKITGVFSSF. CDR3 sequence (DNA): TGCAGTGCTGAGGGGCTGGGACAGAAAATAACCGGAGTTTTTTCGAGCTTC.